The source of this TCR beta chain is a study of CD8+ T cells in alopecia areata. Looking at the study overall: A 6-month off-drug phase came after tofacitinib, which had lasted 6 to 18 months.

Study observations and caveats: For patients receiving tofacitinib, scalp clonality and expanded CD8+ clones among the top 100 significantly decreased.

In its sample, this clone ranks as medium-sized. What it recognizes is unknown. RNA was isolated and reverse transcribed to cDNA, the sequencing template. Method: immunoSEQ multiplex PCR; TCRdb's copy keeps in-frame clones and lacks some. This table has 140,000 to 150,000 clones, 54% appearing once. Described treatment: oral pan-JAK inhibitor, 5-10 mg twice daily. The CDR3 runs to 16 residues. With 5 bases removed from V and 3 bases from J, the gap between germline ends came to 18 bases. CDR1 SEHNR and CDR2 FQNEAQ come from the germline V gene (reference sequence). Sample: CD8+ T cells sorted from blood, taken at week 4, from a patient treated with tofacitinib. The rearrangement links TRBV7-9 to TRBJ2-3, with D perhaps matching TRBD1 or TRBD2 (5 bases each). The TCR originated in a human donor with alopecia areata. The CDR3, as DNA: TGTGCCAGCAGCCCCCCGACCGGGACCGCAACAGATACGCAGTATTTT. This codes for CASSPPTGTATDTQYF.